A single sample gave rise to the 17 T cell receptor beta chains below, sequenced in a study of blood T cell repertoires in COVID-19. The data were produced by immunoSEQ multiplex PCR, yet TCRdb's version contains in-frame clones alone and is incomplete. The sample consists of a few hundred thousand clones, 75% to 90% of them appearing once. Sample: peripheral blood. These receptors originate from a woman in her 70s with COVID-19, enrolled during active disease.

The rearrangement uses TRBV2 and TRBJ2-1, with D unresolved. The CDR3 runs to 13 residues. Per the germline V gene, CDR1 is SNHLY and CDR2 is FYNNEI. Trimming cost V 6 bases and J 4 bases, with 10 bases left between them. The chain's CDR3 is CASRWSDYNEQFF. CDR3 in DNA: TGTGCCAGCAGGTGGTCAGATTACAATGAGCAGTTCTTC.

The V and J genes are TRBV7-9 and TRBJ2-1; TRBD1 might be the D (5 bases). CDR3 size: 15 residues. V lost 3 bases to trimming and J lost 8 bases, with 17 bases between them. Germline V gives CDR1 SEHNR, CDR2 FQNEAQ (reference sequence). The DNA of the CDR3 is TGTGCCAGCAGCTTGTCAGGCAGGGTAATTGATGAGCAGTTCTTC. Translated, it gives CASSLSGRVIDEQFF.

The chain uses TRBV11-2 and TRBJ2-1; TRBD2 aligns across 10 bases. Germline V gene lookup returns CDR1 SGHAT and CDR2 FQNNGV. J gave up 6 bases and V 4 bases, and 3 bases lay outside the gene matches. The CDR3 runs to 14 residues. CDR3 nucleotide sequence: TGTGCCAGCAGCTCCGGGACTAGCGCCAATGAGCAGTTCTTC. Translated, it gives CASSSGTSANEQFF.

This clone was seen a few times. The V and J genes are TRBV5-1 and TRBJ2-2; 12 positions match TRBD2. This CDR3 is 16 amino acids long. Trimming at V came to 1 base and at J to 5 bases, leaving 3 bases not matched to a gene. The germline V gene encodes CDR1 SGHRS and CDR2 YFSETQ. CDR3 sequence reads: CASSLRGTSGTGELFF. DNA for the CDR3: TGCGCCAGCAGCTTGAGAGGGACTAGCGGGACCGGGGAGCTGTTTTTT.

Concerning this clone itself: This sample includes further DNA sequences coding for the same CDR3. The rearrangement uses TRBV29-1 and TRBJ2-7, with D perhaps matching TRBD2 (6 bases). Trimming pared 0 bases from V and 2 bases from J, leaving 11 bases between. The CDR3 length is 14 residues. CDR1 is SQVTM, CDR2 ANQGSEA, per germline. In DNA, the CDR3 is TGCAGCGTTGAAGATCTTGGGGGGACCTACGAGCAGTACTTC. It codes for CSVEDLGGTYEQYF.

This clone was seen a handful of times. The V and J genes are TRBV27 and TRBJ2-7; tentative D call: TRBD2 (7 bases). V was cut by 5 bases and J by 5 bases, with 22 bases left in between. This CDR3 spans 16 amino acids. CDR1 is MNHEY, CDR2 SMNVEV, per germline (reference sequence). The CDR3 loop is CASSPKWGGLVHEQYF. In DNA form, the CDR3 reads TGTGCCAGCAGTCCGAAGTGGGGGGGGCTCGTCCACGAGCAGTACTTC.

In the case of this clone: The junction does not match germline at one end; this may be a read error. The CDR3 DNA follows: TGTGCCAGCAGCTTAGTGCAGCCTCCCTCTCTGGGAGCATTC. It encodes CASSLVQPPSLGAF. This chain joins TRBV7-2 and TRBJ1-2, with D unclear. The CDR3 length is 14 residues. The germline V gene encodes CDR1 SGHTA and CDR2 FQGNSA.

The J gene is TRBJ2-1, the V gene TRBV13; 11 bases line up with TRBD2. CDR1 PRHDT and CDR2 FYEKMQ come from the germline V gene (reference sequence). The J segment lost 9 bases and the V segment lost 5 bases, leaving 12 bases of the junction unmatched. The CDR3 contains 16 residues. The CDR3 is CASSASPRTSGREQFF. The CDR3 bases are TGTGCCAGCAGCGCTTCCCCGCGGACTAGCGGGCGTGAGCAGTTCTTC.

The V call is TRBV28, the J call TRBJ2-7; a possible D gene is TRBD2 (5 bases). Germline lookup yields CDR1 MDHEN and CDR2 SYDVKM. The CDR3 is 14 residues long. V was cut by 7 bases and J by 2 bases, with 15 bases left in between. The CDR3 sequence: CASNPNGETYEQYF. The CDR3 DNA is TGTGCCAGCAACCCAAACGGGGAAACCTACGAGCAGTACTTC.

The chain combines TRBV11-2 with TRBJ2-1, with 10 bases aligning to TRBD2. Germline V gene data show CDR1 as SGHAT and CDR2 as FQNNGV. The CDR3 contains 17 residues. Unmatched junction bases numbered 11, after V lost 4 bases and J lost 5 bases. CDR3 in amino acids: CASSSRGAGGPHNEQFF. As DNA, the CDR3 is TGTGCCAGCAGCTCCAGGGGAGCGGGAGGGCCACACAATGAGCAGTTCTTC.

This chain connects TRBV5-8 to TRBJ2-3; 9 bases fit TRBD2. Losses at the gene ends were 3 bases for V and 3 bases for J; bases not matched to a gene: 2. The CDR3 runs 14 residues. Germline V lookup: CDR1 SGHTS, CDR2 YDEGEE. CDR3 residues: CASSYGLATDTQYF. In DNA, the CDR3 is TGTGCCAGCAGCTACGGACTAGCGACAGATACGCAGTATTTT.

The rearrangement joins TRBV7-2 to TRBJ2-7; maybe TRBD2 (6 bases). The germline V and J ends were trimmed by 5 bases and 0 bases, with 14 bases remaining between them. Germline V lookup: CDR1 SGHTA, CDR2 FQGNSA. The CDR3 is made up of 15 amino acids. CDR3 sequence (DNA): TGTGCCAGCAGCCTAGGACTACCAAGCTCCTACGAGCAGTACTTC. The encoded protein is CASSLGLPSSYEQYF.

This clone was found once. The chain employs TRBV6-2 or TRBV6-3 and TRBJ1-2; 7 bases match TRBD1. The V and J ends lost 4 bases and 4 bases, in that order; junction bases with no gene match: 6. This CDR3 region has 14 residues. Germline lookup yields CDR1 MNHEY and CDR2 SVGEGT. The CDR3 coding sequence is TGTGCCAGCAGTTTCAACCGGGACAGCTATGGCTACACCTTC. As protein: CASSFNRDSYGYTF.

The chain links TRBV21-1 to TRBJ2-3; TRBD1, the table's D call, was not compared with the DNA. TRBV21-1 is marked as a pseudogene. The length of the CDR3 is 16 residues. The CDR3 nucleotides read TGTGCCAGCAGCACCCGGGACAGGGGGCACCCAGATACGCAGTATTTT. Protein: CASSTRDRGHPDTQYF.

The V call is TRBV4-1, the J call TRBJ2-7, with TRBD1 identical over 10 bases. CDR3 size: 15 residues. From germline, CDR1 is MGHRA and CDR2 YSYEKL. V shed 7 bases, J shed 5 bases, and the junction held 11 bases outside the gene matches. CDR3: CASNFPGQGINEQYF. CDR3 sequence (DNA): TGCGCCAGCAACTTCCCGGGACAGGGGATTAACGAGCAGTACTTC.

Here the CDR3 reads CASSQPGQGSREAFF. The CDR3 coding sequence is TGTGCCAGTAGTCAACCGGGACAGGGCTCGAGGGAAGCTTTCTTT. The chain employs TRBV19 and TRBJ1-1; 9 nucleotides line up with TRBD1. Germline lookup yields CDR1 LNHDA and CDR2 SQIVND (reference sequence). V shed 5 bases and J 8 bases; nucleotides not matched to a gene: 12. The CDR3 length is 15 residues.

V gene TRBV19 combines with J gene TRBJ1-5, with 7 nucleotides matching TRBD1. V trimming: 3 bases; J trimming: 2 bases; junction bases outside the gene matches: 7. The CDR3 consists of 16 residues. Germline V gene data show CDR1 as LNHDA and CDR2 as SQIVND (reference sequence). The CDR3 reads CASSITGDRGNQPQHF. In DNA, the CDR3 is TGTGCCAGTAGTATCACAGGGGACCGAGGCAATCAGCCCCAGCATTTT.